This TCR beta chain was identified in a study of shared clonotypes between healthy human individuals. This clone was recorded only once. Sequencing used immunoSEQ multiplex PCR; TCRdb keeps in-frame clones, though not all of them. The table shows about 680,000 clones, with about three quarters occurring only once. Trimming took 2 bases from V and 1 from J; bases not matched to a gene: 1. The CDR3 extends over 14 amino acids. Germline V gene data show CDR1 as SEHNR and CDR2 as FQNEAQ (reference sequence). The sample taken for sequencing was memory CD4+ T cells sorted from blood. Subset indicated: CD45RA-negative fraction. The sequence was collected from a woman in her 30s in good health. The chain employs TRBV7-9 and TRBJ1-2; 7 nucleotides agree with TRBD1. The CDR3 loop is CASSLQGVNYGYTF. CDR3 coding DNA: TGTGCCAGCAGCTTACAGGGGGTTAACTATGGCTACACCTTC. The full variable domain, with the rest looked up from reference TRBV7-9 and TRBJ1-2, is DTGVSQNPRHKITKRGQNVTFRCDPISEHNRLYWYRQTLGQGPEFLTYFQNEAQLEKSRLLSDRFSAERPKGSFSTLEIQRTEQGDSAMYLCASSLQGVNYGYTFGSGTRLTVV.